The rows below give T cell receptor beta chains drawn from one sample of a study of cytotoxic CD8 clonotypes in ibrutinib-treated CLL. Generated by immunoSEQ multiplex PCR, the TCRdb table keeps only in-frame clones and is missing some. The table includes around 150,000 clones, about 88% detected once. The starting material was PBMCs, obtained at disease progression, from a patient treated with ibrutinib. The receptors shown here come from a human donor with chronic lymphocytic leukemia. The CDR3 runs from the conserved cysteine through the conserved F or W. A D gene is named only where the DNA matches it firmly. Size values are once, few and many counts, or a class for expanded clones, and some rows have none.

J gene | clone size | D gene | V gene | CDR3 DNA | CDR3 protein
TRBJ2-2 | . | TRBD1 | TRBV29-1 | TGCAGCGTTGAGGGCCCTATAGGGGGCGCCGGGGTACGGACCGGGGAGCTGTTTTTT | CSVEGPIGGAGVRTGELFF
TRBJ1-2 | . | TRBD1 | TRBV5-1 | TGCGCCAGCAGCCCCTATGCGACAGGGGTGCATGGCTACACCTTC | CASSPYATGVHGYTF
TRBJ2-7 | . | . | TRBV9 | TGTGCCAGCAGCCCAAACACGCCGGGTAGGGCCTACGAGCAGTACTTC | CASSPNTPGRAYEQYF
TRBJ2-4 | . | . | TRBV7-6 | TGTGCCAGCACCCCCGGGATGAGGAGAGGTCTAGGAGTCAAAAACATTCAGTACTTC | CASTPGMRRGLGVKNIQYF
TRBJ2-1 | . | TRBD1 | TRBV9 | TGTGCCAGCAGCGGTTGGAGGTCGGGACAGGGACCCAATGAGCAGTTCTTC | CASSGWRSGQGPNEQFF
TRBJ1-2 | . | TRBD1 | TRBV7-8 | TGTGCCAGCAGCTTAGTATTAGGGACAGGGAATGGCTACACCTTC | CASSLVLGTGNGYTF
TRBJ2-2 | . | TRBD1 | TRBV2 | TGTGCCAGTACTGAGGCGGTTCAGGGGGCCGGGGAGCTGTTTTTT | CASTEAVQGAGELFF
TRBJ1-1 | . | . | TRBV28 | TGTGCCAGCAGTTTATTGGGCAGCCTGAGAGCTTTCTTT | CASSLLGSLRAFF
TRBJ2-1 | . | TRBD1 | TRBV6-5 | TGTGCCAGCAGTACCCGACAGGGATATCACAATGAGCAGTTCTTC | CASSTRQGYHNEQFF
TRBJ2-3 | few | TRBD2 | TRBV10-1 | TGCGCCAGCAGCCGGTTGTCTAGCGGGAGCCCAGATACGCAGTATTTT | CASSRLSSGSPDTQYF
TRBJ2-2 | . | . | TRBV7-2 | TGTGCCAGCAGCTTAGAAATTCCAGGGGACACCGGGGAGCTGTTTTTT | CASSLEIPGDTGELFF
TRBJ1-2 | . | . | TRBV7-9 | TGTGCCAGCAGTCACAGTGCTCCTAACTATGGCTACACCTTC | CASSHSAPNYGYTF
TRBJ2-1 | once | TRBD2 | TRBV12-5 | TGTGCTAGTGGTTTGATAGCGGGAGGGGTTCAGTATGAGCAGTTCTTC | CASGLIAGGVQYEQFF
TRBJ1-5 | . | TRBD1 | TRBV19 | TGTGCCAGTTTGGGGACAGGGGTGATGGGATATAGCAATCAGCCCCAGCATTTT | CASLGTGVMGYSNQPQHF
TRBJ1-5 | . | . | TRBV19 | TGTGCCACGCTACAGGGTCGGGCGCCTTATTACAATCAGCCCCAGCATTTT | CATLQGRAPYYNQPQHF
TRBJ2-3 | . | . | TRBV5-1 | TGCGCCAGCAGCTTTGGGACTGTTGTGGGCAGGGTGGACACAGATACGCAGTATTTT | CASSFGTVVGRVDTDTQYF
TRBJ1-2 | . | . | TRBV27 | TGTGCCAGCAGCTCCCTTTTGGCAGGAAACTACTATGGCTACACCTTC | CASSSLLAGNYYGYTF
TRBJ2-1 | . | TRBD1 | TRBV15 | TGTGCCACCAGCAGAGGGACAGGGAGCTCCTACAATGAGCAGTTCTTC | CATSRGTGSSYNEQFF
TRBJ2-5 | . | TRBD2 | TRBV7-6 | TGTGCCAGCAGCCCGACTAGCGGGAAGGAGACCCAGTACTTC | CASSPTSGKETQYF
TRBJ2-5 | . | . | TRBV6-4 | TGTGCCAGCAGTGGCGGGACCCAGTACTTC | CASSGGTQYF
TRBJ2-7 | . | . | TRBV28 | TGTGCCAGCAGTTTAAATCCCAGAGGGGCCTCCGAGCAGTACTTC | CASSLNPRGASEQYF
TRBJ1-1 | . | TRBD1 | TRBV12-5 | TGTGCTAGTGGTTTGAGGGGACAGGGAGTCACTGAAGCTTTCTTT | CASGLRGQGVTEAFF
TRBJ2-7 | . | TRBD2 | TRBV19 | TGTGCCAGTAGTTTGGGACTAGCGGGCTCCTACGAGCAGTACTTC | CASSLGLAGSYEQYF